This T cell receptor beta chain derives from a study of Ad26.COV2.S vaccination and SARS-CoV-2 variants. To note about this clone: The antigen is unknown.

The treatment was: around 19 received Ad26.COV2.S at low or high dose, single or two shots; roughly 5 received placebo; per-sample allocation not given. It was on day 63 after the first vaccine or placebo injection that samples were taken. The repertoire was sequenced with immunoSEQ multiplex PCR; TCRdb's copy has only in-frame clones and lacks some. The sample gives some 340,000 clones, approximately 86% of which show up once; around 1.9% is in the top ten. Whole-study findings and limits: Comparable non-spike TCR breadth was observed in vaccine and placebo recipients. Quantification of TCR breadth and depth may have yielded underestimates of total T cell responses.

The CDR3 has 16 residues. Trimming stripped 8 bases from V and 8 bases from J, with 25 bases between. Germline V gene data show CDR1 as LGHDT and CDR2 as YNNKEL (reference sequence). The sequenced sample was peripheral blood, obtained in a trial of Ad26.COV2.S vaccine versus placebo. The chain is built from TRBV3-1 (or the pseudogene TRBV3-2) and TRBJ2-1; the D gene could be TRBD1 or TRBD2 (5 bases each). The clonotype comes from a person aged 18-65 years who received the Ad26.COV2.S COVID-19 vaccine or a placebo. The CDR3 sequence is CASRPTFGVYRYEQFF. In DNA, the CDR3 is TGTGCCAGCCGACCTACATTCGGGGTGTACAGGTATGAGCAGTTCTTC.